The present T cell receptor (beta chain) was sequenced within a study of blood T cell repertoires in COVID-19 (dated by TCRdb to the early 2020s). For the study in its entirety: Samples from collaborators originated in the United States, Italy and Spain and spanned both the acute and convalescent phases of COVID-19. HLA class I and class II types, where available, came from metadata supplied by the sample provider rather than from assay-based typing. Samples were obtained from the ongoing ImmuneRACE study (first 160 participants) and from roughly 1,300 subjects provided by 6 global collaborators. The prospective study material was composed of cDNA or gDNA derived from T cells, B-cell-depleted T cells, or PBMCs. The repertoires were released in a freely available public database meant as a resource for research on the immune response to SARS-CoV-2. Nearly every sample came with metadata listing a de-identified subject ID, COVID-19 status, age in years and sex. Subjects who had been exposed to COVID-19, were actively infected with it, or had recovered from it provided the deeply sampled blood TCRbeta repertoires that made up the dataset. Study-wide findings and limitations: How much clinical and demographic metadata was included differed by source and by participant, and the metadata was provided uncurated.

From cysteine to phenylalanine, the CDR3 is 15 amino acids long. The entry retains the CDR3 DNA only, 45 bases that are in frame from base 1. Between the V and J ends, shortened by 0 bases and 0 bases respectively, the junction contains 7 bases. CDR1 and CDR2, looked up from the germline V gene, are SGHDT and YYEEEE. Worth noting for this clone: It has no known antigen specificity. Base-call qualities are not available, and no considerably larger clone is one nucleotide away.

Participants in the prospective study were enrolled through a virtual design, were aged roughly 18 to 90 years, and lived in fewer than 30 United States geographic areas. To assign participants to cohorts, the prospective study relied on clinical history that participants themselves reported in a screening survey and a study questionnaire. Recovered participants in ImmuneRACE Cohort 3 were defined as having two consecutive negative NP/OP PCR tests, clearance from a healthcare professional, or resolution of symptoms. In the prospective study, mobile phlebotomists collected whole blood, serum and a nasopharyngeal or oropharyngeal swab from each participant. Additional blood draws and questionnaires over an approximately 2-month period could optionally be provided by prospective study participants. Blood samples from the prospective study were shipped frozen or at room temperature prior to DNA extraction.

TCRbeta CDR3 regions were amplified from genomic DNA by means of the immunoSEQ Assay, a bias-controlled multiplex PCR. The authors' analysis ran thus. Within the assay, amplification of reference gene primers was used to estimate how many nucleated cells each sample contained. Sequence reads were collapsed and filtered to measure the absolute abundance of every unique TCRbeta CDR3 rearrangement. Productive Simpson clonality was computed per sample as the square root of Simpson's diversity index over productive rearrangements. Drawn from immuneACCESS, this table holds only the in-frame rearrangements with V and J called that TCRdb kept. Clones are partly lost; checked studies trace under half to an unresolved V gene and leave the rest unexplained. Clone size and the V and J calls come from that table; the DNA yielded D and trimming. The sample data list approximately 180,000 clones, and 70% to 85% of these were observed just once. 15% to 20% of the sample is held by the ten biggest clonotypes.

The chain is made from TRBV5-6 and TRBJ2-1; no confident D gene assignment can be made. Specimen: PBMCs or T cells enriched from blood (not recorded which). The source of this sequence is a woman between 50 and 59 years old who had recovered from COVID-19. The nucleotides read TGTGCCAGCAGCTTGGATGTGAGCTCCTACAATGAGCAGTTCTTC. Its protein reads: CASSLDVSSYNEQFF.